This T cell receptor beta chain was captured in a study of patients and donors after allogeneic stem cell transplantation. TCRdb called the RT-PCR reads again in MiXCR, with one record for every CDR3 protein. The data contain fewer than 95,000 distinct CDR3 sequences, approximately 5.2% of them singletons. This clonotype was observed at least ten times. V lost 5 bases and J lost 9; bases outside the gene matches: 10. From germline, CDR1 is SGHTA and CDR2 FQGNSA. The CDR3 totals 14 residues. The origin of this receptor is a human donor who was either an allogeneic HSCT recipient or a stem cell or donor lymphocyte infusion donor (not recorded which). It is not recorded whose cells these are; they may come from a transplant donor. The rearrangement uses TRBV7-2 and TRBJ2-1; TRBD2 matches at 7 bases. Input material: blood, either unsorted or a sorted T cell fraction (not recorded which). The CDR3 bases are TGTGCCAGCAGCCCTGGACTAGGGATGGGTGAGCAGTTCTTC. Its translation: CASSPGLGMGEQFF. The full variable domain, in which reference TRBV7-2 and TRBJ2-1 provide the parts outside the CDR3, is GAGVSQSPSNKVTEKGKDVELRCDPISGHTALYWYRQSLGQGLEFLIYFQGNSAPDKSGLPSDRFSAERTGGSVSTLTIQRTQQEDSAVYLCASSPGLGMGEQFFGPGTRLTVL.